The 30 T cell receptor beta chains below come from one sample, sequenced in a study of spatial heterogeneity in lung cancer. Time point described: sample taken at primary tumor resection. The input material, whole RNA from tumor, nontumor lung or frozen PBMC, was sequenced unsorted. Via MiXCR, TCRdb re-called the 5' RACE reads, giving one row per CDR3 protein. This sample has some 44,000 distinct CDR3 sequences, with roughly 13% found just once. The source was PBMCs, collected at surgery. The receptors derive from a male donor with early-stage non-small cell lung cancer.

Comment on this clonotype: Just one base apart from a much larger clone, this may be a read error. The V gene is TRBV5-6, the J gene TRBJ2-7, with D perhaps being TRBD1 or TRBD2 (5 bases each). V was cut by 6 bases and J by 5 bases, with 21 bases left in between. The germline V gene has CDR1 SGHDT and CDR2 YYEEEE. The CDR3 loop spans 15 amino acids. The CDR3, as DNA: TGTGCCAGCACCACTTATGACTACGGGGCCCACGAGCAGTACTTC. This gives the protein CASTTYDYGAHEQYF.

This clonotype was observed a handful of times. The rearrangement joins TRBV27 to TRBJ2-3; D not certain. Trimming took 3 bases from V and 6 from J, leaving 13 bases between them. CDR3 length equals 14 residues. In germline, CDR1 is MNHEY, CDR2 SMNVEV (reference sequence). This chain's CDR3 is CASSFDPRPDTQYF. CDR3 nucleotide sequence: TGTGCCAGCAGTTTTGACCCCCGGCCGGATACGCAGTATTTT.

The chain employs TRBV2 and TRBJ1-5; 7 positions agree with TRBD1. This CDR3 is built from 14 residues. The germline V gene encodes CDR1 SNHLY and CDR2 FYNNEI. With 7 bases clipped from V and 2 bases from J, the junction kept 5 bases outside the gene matches. CDR3 DNA: TGTGCCAGCACCGGACAGGCCGGCAATCAGCCCCAGCATTTT. It yields the protein CASTGQAGNQPQHF.

This clonotype appeared many times. This CDR3 is CASSLVPGNTEAFF. CDR3 sequence (DNA): TGCGCCAGCAGCTTGGTACCAGGGAACACTGAAGCTTTCTTT. The genes are TRBV5-1 and TRBJ1-1; D is undetermined. The length of the CDR3 is 14 residues. Germline CDR1 SGHRS, CDR2 YFSETQ. The V end was cut by 0 bases, the J end by 1 base, with 7 bases between.

There are a few counts of this clonotype. This chain links TRBV7-8 with TRBJ2-3; D unresolved. Germline assignment: CDR1 SGHVS and CDR2 FQNEAQ. V lost 1 base and J 0 bases, leaving 8 bases between the germline ends. This CDR3 has 15 residues. The CDR3 coding sequence is TGTGCCAGCAGCTTAGTGCTAGATAGCACAGATACGCAGTATTTT. Encoded protein: CASSLVLDSTDTQYF.

This chain joins TRBV5-1 and TRBJ2-2; no clear D. Trimming took 9 bases from V and 2 from J, leaving 11 bases between them. The germline gives CDR1 SGHRS, CDR2 YFSETQ. The CDR3 covers 13 residues. The CDR3 reads CATYEPNTGELFF. CDR3 DNA sequence: TGCGCCACCTACGAGCCCAACACCGGGGAGCTGTTTTTT.

This clonotype was observed many times. The V gene is TRBV20-1, the J gene TRBJ1-3; D unresolved. This CDR3 has 14 amino acids. The germline V and J ends were trimmed by 6 bases and 4 bases, with 16 bases remaining between them. Germline V gene data show CDR1 as DFQATT and CDR2 as SNEGSKA (reference sequence). The DNA for the CDR3 is TGCAGTGCCCTGGGTCCTCTAGGGGGAAACACCATATATTTT. Translating it yields CSALGPLGGNTIYF.

V and J are TRBV19 and TRBJ2-5, with TRBD1 matching over 7 bases. J was trimmed by 3 bases and V by 5 bases; bases with no gene match: 6. Germline lookup yields CDR1 LNHDA and CDR2 SQIVND (reference sequence). The length of the CDR3 is 14 residues. CDR3 protein: CASSVRDREETQYF. For the CDR3, the DNA is TGTGCCAGTAGTGTCCGGGACAGAGAAGAGACCCAGTACTTC.

This clonotype was picked up many times. The J gene is TRBJ1-1, the V gene TRBV6-6, with a possible D match to TRBD1 (5 bases). Trimming shortened V by 4 bases and J by 4 bases, and 10 bases separated the two germline ends. CDR1 is MNHNY, CDR2 SVGAGI, per germline (reference sequence). This CDR3 has 13 amino acids. CDR3 residues: CASSSGTGTEAFF. The CDR3 coding sequence is TGTGCCAGCAGTTCCGGGACGGGCACTGAAGCTTTCTTT.

The V and J genes are TRBV28 and TRBJ2-7, with a tentative D call TRBD1 (5 bases). The CDR3 has 13 residues. Germline V CDR1 and CDR2: MDHEN, SYDVKM. V dropped 6 bases and J dropped 5 bases, with 14 bases sitting between them. CDR3 protein: CASSRTRENEQYF. CDR3 nucleotides: TGTGCCAGCAGCCGGACAAGGGAAAACGAGCAGTACTTC.

This clonotype was observed a few times. V usage is TRBV5-1 and J usage is TRBJ1-6; possible D gene TRBD1, 5 bases. The CDR3 length is 14 residues. Germline V gene lookup returns CDR1 SGHRS and CDR2 YFSETQ. V lost 0 bases to trimming and J lost 9 bases, with 10 bases between them. The CDR3 region is CASSLEGQVSPLHF. The CDR3 coding sequence is TGCGCCAGCAGCTTGGAAGGACAAGTTTCACCCCTCCACTTT.

This rearrangement joins TRBV11-3 to TRBJ1-1; D is unclear. The CDR3 runs to 13 residues. Germline V gene sequence: CDR1 SGHNT, CDR2 YENEEA. Trimming cost V 1 base and J 1 base, with 4 bases left between them. DNA for the CDR3: TGTGCCAGCAGCTTAGTGACGAACACTGAAGCTTTCTTT. It translates to CASSLVTNTEAFF.

This clonotype came up a few times. The chain uses TRBV7-2 and TRBJ2-1; no firm D call. The CDR3 has 12 amino acids. Germline V gene lookup returns CDR1 SGHTA and CDR2 FQGNSA. V was cut by 5 bases and J by 10 bases, with 12 bases left in between. The chain's CDR3 is CASSPLAGEQFF. The CDR3 region has the DNA TGTGCCAGCAGCCCCTTAGCTGGGGAGCAGTTCTTC.

This clonotype was seen more than once but under ten times. The gene calls are TRBV4-1 and TRBJ2-1; perhaps TRBD2 as D (6 bases). V was pared by 8 bases and J by 7 bases, with 18 bases between. The CDR3 length is 14 residues. CDR1 and CDR2 from the germline V gene are MGHRA and YSYEKL. The CDR3 loop is CASGLGTRGNEQFF. CDR3 sequence (DNA): TGCGCCAGCGGATTGGGTACCCGGGGGAATGAGCAGTTCTTC.

This clonotype was detected a few times. This sequence joins TRBV7-8 and TRBJ2-4; 9 positions agree with TRBD2. This CDR3 contains 17 residues. Per the germline V gene, CDR1 is SGHVS and CDR2 is FQNEAQ. V dropped 5 bases and J dropped 0; count of bases not matched to a gene: 8. The DNA for the CDR3 is TGTGCCAGCAGCCCTCCCCCTAGCGGGATAGCCAAAAACATTCAGTACTTC. Translation gives CASSPPPSGIAKNIQYF.

There are a few counts of this clonotype. J is TRBJ1-5 and V is TRBV7-9, with TRBD1 matching 8 bases. The CDR3 runs 15 residues. Germline CDR1 is SEHNR and CDR2 is FQNEAQ (reference sequence). Germline trimming cut 5 bases from V and 5 bases from J; bases unmatched to any gene: 8. Written as DNA, the CDR3 is TGTGCCAGCAGCGTGACAGGGGATAGAGATCAGCCCCAGCATTTT. This sequence encodes CASSVTGDRDQPQHF.

At least ten counts were recorded for this clonotype. V usage is TRBV5-8 and J usage is TRBJ2-7; no definite D call. Trimming shortened V by 1 base and J by 6 bases, and 11 bases separated the two germline ends. Germline CDR1 and CDR2: SGHTS and YDEGEE. The CDR3 length is 13 residues. The CDR3 sequence is CASSLPYSSEQYF. The CDR3 DNA is TGTGCCAGCAGCTTGCCCTATTCGAGCGAGCAGTACTTC.

This clonotype came up a few times. This chain links TRBV11-2 with TRBJ1-2, with a possible D match to TRBD1 (6 bases). Germline CDR1 SGHAT, CDR2 FQNNGV. The CDR3 totals 13 residues. Trimming cost V 0 bases and J 8 bases, with 10 bases left between them. Written as DNA, the CDR3 is TGTGCCAGCAGCTTAGATCTAGACAGGGGCTACACCTTC. Protein: CASSLDLDRGYTF.

This clonotype has just a few counts. The rearrangement links TRBV5-1 to TRBJ2-1; weak D call: TRBD2 (6 bases). This CDR3 spans 18 amino acids. Germline V lookup: CDR1 SGHRS, CDR2 YFSETQ. The V gene lost 0 bases and the J gene lost 0 bases, with 16 bases spanning the gap. This CDR3 reads CASSLVESAGPSYNEQFF. Here the CDR3 DNA reads TGCGCCAGCAGCTTGGTCGAATCGGCGGGGCCCTCCTACAATGAGCAGTTCTTC.

This clonotype was counted ten times or more. The chain has TRBV6-2 or TRBV6-3 and TRBJ2-5; the match to TRBD2 covers 7 bases. The germline gives CDR1 MNHEY, CDR2 SVGEGT. The CDR3 runs to 16 residues. Trimming cost V 0 bases and J 0 bases; bases outside gene matches: 4. As DNA, the CDR3 is TGTGCCAGCAGTTACTCCGCTAGCGGCTACCAAGAGACCCAGTACTTC. This encodes CASSYSASGYQETQYF.

This chain joins TRBV28 and TRBJ1-4; TRBD1 is a possible D gene (5 bases). This CDR3 is built from 17 residues. V lost 3 bases and J lost 8, with 22 bases in between. CDR1 and CDR2 from the germline V gene are MDHEN and SYDVKM. CDR3 nucleotides: TGTGCCAGCAGTTTCGGTTTATTGGAAGGAGACAGCGAAAAACTGTTTTTT. Protein product: CASSFGLLEGDSEKLFF.

This clonotype was seen ten or more times. The chain carries TRBV7-2 and TRBJ2-3; no definite D call. The CDR3 contains 13 residues. Trimming cost V 6 bases and J 3 bases, with 10 bases left between them. Per germline, CDR1 SGHTA and CDR2 FQGNSA. This chain's CDR3 is CASSRARTDTQYF. The CDR3 DNA reads as TGTGCCAGCAGTCGGGCGAGAACAGATACGCAGTATTTT.

V gene TRBV5-1 combines with J gene TRBJ2-3; D possibly corresponds to TRBD2 (6 bases). Per germline, CDR1 SGHRS and CDR2 YFSETQ. The CDR3 consists of 15 residues. Deletions cut 2 bases from V and 1 base from J, with 11 bases between. The CDR3 DNA is TGCGCCAGCAGCTTCCGCGGCGGGGGCACAGATACGCAGTATTTT. It specifies CASSFRGGGTDTQYF.

The gene calls are TRBV13 and TRBJ1-4; the D gene is possibly TRBD1 (6 bases). Germline CDR1 reads PRHDT; CDR2 reads FYEKMQ (reference sequence). CDR3 size: 14 residues. V was cut by 2 bases and J by 6 bases, with 10 bases left in between. This CDR3 reads CASSLQGQDEKLFF. In DNA, the CDR3 is TGTGCCAGCAGCTTACAGGGGCAGGATGAAAAACTGTTTTTT.

The sample holds a few counts of this clonotype. The chain uses TRBV7-3 and TRBJ1-1, with D possibly TRBD1 on 6 matching bases. The CDR3 spans 14 residues. Trimming took 5 bases from V and 0 from J, leaving 10 bases between them. Germline CDR1 and CDR2: SGHTA and FQGTGA. CDR3 residues: CASSIGQMNTEAFF. CDR3 DNA sequence: TGTGCCAGCAGCATCGGACAGATGAACACTGAAGCTTTCTTT.

In its sample, this clonotype was seen many times. V and J are TRBV7-9 and TRBJ1-1; D gene unclear. This CDR3 has 13 amino acids. Per the germline V gene, CDR1 is SEHNR and CDR2 is FQNEAQ (reference sequence). Trimming pared 2 bases from V and 1 base from J, leaving 5 bases between. In nucleotides, the CDR3 is TGTGCCAGCAGCTTACGGCCGAACACTGAAGCTTTCTTT. Protein sequence: CASSLRPNTEAFF.

Many counts were recorded for this clonotype. V is TRBV5-1 and J is TRBJ1-1; D uncertain. This CDR3 has 16 residues. CDR1 SGHRS and CDR2 YFSETQ come from the germline V gene. The ends were cut back, 0 bases at V and 1 base at J, with 13 bases in the middle. The CDR3 sequence: CASSLDAGQWNTEAFF. The CDR3 DNA follows: TGCGCCAGCAGCTTGGATGCGGGTCAATGGAACACTGAAGCTTTCTTT.

In its sample, this clonotype was seen a few times. The chain combines TRBV7-6 with TRBJ1-1; 7 bases agree with TRBD1. The V segment lost 5 bases and the J segment 8 bases; nucleotides outside the gene matches: 5. Germline CDR1 is SGHVS and CDR2 is FNYEAQ. This CDR3 is built from 12 residues. CDR3 sequence: CASSLQGREAFF. For the CDR3, the DNA is TGTGCCAGCAGCCTACAGGGGCGGGAAGCTTTCTTT.

This clonotype occurred a few times. The J gene is TRBJ2-1, the V gene TRBV20-1; D possibly corresponds to TRBD2 (6 bases). The V gene lost 5 bases and the J gene lost 10 bases, with 15 bases spanning the gap. Germline V lookup: CDR1 DFQATT, CDR2 SNEGSKA (reference sequence). The CDR3 runs to 12 residues. DNA of the CDR3: TGCAGTGCTCAAACTAGCTACCGAGAGCAGTTCTTC. This codes for CSAQTSYREQFF.

The V call is TRBV6-5, the J call TRBJ2-1, with D maybe TRBD2 (5 bases). The V end lost 5 bases, the J end lost 7 bases, and 6 bases lay between the germline ends. The CDR3 is made up of 11 amino acids. The germline CDR1 and CDR2 sequences are MNHEY and SVGAGI. The CDR3 reads CASSRENEQFF. In DNA, the CDR3 is TGTGCCAGCAGTAGGGAGAATGAGCAGTTCTTC.